This T cell receptor (beta chain) is drawn from a study of CD8+ T cells in alopecia areata (dated by TCRdb to the late 2010s). General notes on the study: The treated patients took part in an open-label pilot trial in which moderate-to-severe alopecia areata was treated with oral tofacitinib at 5 to 10 mg twice daily. Patients received tofacitinib for 6 to 18 months and were then followed off drug for 6 months to check for delayed response and recurrence. Biopsies were taken from tofacitinib-treated patients at baseline and at 4 and 24 weeks of treatment, and a later scalp biopsy was taken in several of the tofacitinib-treated patients. The SALT score, which quantifies the percentage of affected scalp surface area, was used to measure disease severity in treated patients. In both human patients and the C3H/HeJ mouse model, the study applied high-throughput TCRbeta sequencing to look at T cell clonal expansion in alopecia areata. RNA was obtained with the PAXgene miRNA kit for fixed scalp, the miRNeasy kit for PBMCs, and the RNeasy kit for mouse skin. On the human side, TCRbeta sequencing was run on scalp tissue and on sorted CD4+ and CD8+ peripheral blood T cells from healthy controls and from alopecia areata patients with either patchy or totalis/universalis disease. Scalp clonality was compared among normal scalp (n=4), patchy alopecia areata scalp (n=8), and alopecia totalis/universalis scalp (n=8). TCRbeta CDR3 regions were amplified by immunoSEQ multiplex PCR using 35 Vbeta forward and 13 Jbeta reverse primers.

The research as a whole found: Shared TCR sequences between patients were less evident than in mice, which may be partly attributable to HLA diversity in the patient population. With tofacitinib, both scalp clonality and the number of expanded CD8+ clones among the top 100 scalp clones went down significantly. Higher clonality and more expanded CD8+ clones were observed in lesional scalp than in normal scalp, particularly in alopecia totalis/universalis, a finding suggestive of antigenic drive. Many expanded lesional clones persisted in scalp and blood during tofacitinib treatment, which may partly explain relapse after stopping treatment. Because the treated cohort was small and included a single nonresponder, larger studies are needed to assess links between baseline CD8+ expansion and response. Resident alphabeta T cells in normal human skin are also sequenced, complicating scalp TCR repertoire analysis, unlike mouse skin dominated by gammadelta T cells.

The library relied on the immunoSEQ multiplex PCR assay. RNA was extracted from all samples and reverse transcribed into cDNA as template for TCR sequencing. First-strand cDNA was synthesized with SuperScript III using a 2:1 mix of oligo-dT and random hexamers. A synthetic immune receptor repertoire was used to gauge amplification bias, and whatever bias remained was removed computationally. On the study's bioinformatics: After raw reads were preprocessed to remove errors, the CDR3 was defined following IMGT conventions as running from the conserved cysteine to phenylalanine. Clonality was computed as 1 minus the Shannon entropy, with the entropy normalized by log2 of the number of productive unique TCRs. CD4 or CD8 identity of scalp clones was inferred by cross-referencing scalp TCRbeta sequences with sorted blood CD4 and CD8 repertoires. The table comes from immuneACCESS by way of TCRdb, which keeps in-frame sequences with V and J called. Part of the clones is missing from these tables; in studies checked, under half for an unresolved V gene and the rest for unknown reasons. For V, J and clone size, that table is used; D and trimming come from the DNA. Here the sample has around 140,000 clones; about 85% occur a single time. The leading ten clones occupy about 13% of the sample.

V is reduced by 5 bases and J by 5 bases, leaving a spacing of 7 bases between them. Including the terminal cysteine and phenylalanine, the CDR3 comprises 11 residues. Of all the DNA, just the CDR3 is kept, 33 bases in frame from base 1. Sequences LNHDA (CDR1) and SQIVND (CDR2) are obtained from the germline V gene (reference sequence). In the case of this clone: The specificity of this receptor is unknown. The input lacks base qualities; no much larger clone sits a single base away.

This specimen's time point label, interpreted: around 4 weeks on oral tofacitinib. Read against the paper, the sample's treatment or condition label means: oral pan-JAK inhibitor, 5-10 mg twice daily. Lesional scalp punch biopsies and peripheral blood were obtained from alopecia areata patients. After PBMCs were isolated by density centrifugation and stained for CD3, CD4 and CD8, a FACSAria was used to sort CD4+ and CD8+ T cells. Here the sequenced sample was CD8+ T cells sorted from blood, taken at week 4, from a patient treated with tofacitinib. The chain uses TRBV19 and TRBJ2-7, with an unclear D gene assignment. The source is a human donor with alopecia areata. The nucleotide sequence reads as follows: TGTGCCAGTAGTTTGGGGAACGAGCAGTACTTC. This is translated as CASSLGNEQYF.